This T cell receptor (beta chain) was retrieved from a study of T cell repertoires in MIS-A myocarditis (dated by TCRdb to between 2021 and 2022). Amplification of TCRbeta CDR3 regions relied on the immunoSEQ bias-controlled multiplex PCR, followed by high-throughput sequencing. In the source study's methods: CDR3 sequences were collapsed and filtered with the immunoSEQ vendor pipeline, and the abundance and frequency of each unique TCRbeta CDR3 were thereby quantified. CD-HIT clustered dominant CDR3 amino acid sequences with SARS-CoV-2-specific ImmuneCODE TCRbeta sequences at a 90% global sequence identity threshold. A clone was classed as hyperexpanded at a frequency of 0.1 to 1 and as large at a frequency of 0.01 to 0.1. For the dominant clones, CDR3 amino acid sequences and V and J gene assignments were confirmed with MiXCR. The R stringdist package was used to compute Levenshtein distances between the patient clonotypes and the ImmuneCODE hits. As stored in TCRdb, this immuneACCESS dataset retains in-frame rearrangements with V and J assigned. A fraction of the clones does not appear; measured against another copy, unresolved V genes explain less than half of the discrepancy, and the remainder lacks a known reason. V and J calls and clone size come straight from that table; D and trimming were deduced from the DNA. The table for this sample lists fewer than 15,000 clones; around 70% of them were counted only once. Approximately 61% of the sample belongs to the ten largest clones.

As to this clone: Its antigen target is currently unknown. The input lacks base qualities; no much larger clone sits a single base away.

Trimming at the junction amounts to 4 bases on V and 6 bases on J, and the germline ends lie 14 bases apart. The cysteine opens and the phenylalanine closes a CDR3 of 15 amino acids. Left in the record is the CDR3 DNA by itself, 45 bases read in frame from the first base. CDR1 and CDR2 are drawn from the germline V gene: SGHRS, YFSETQ. The QIAamp DNA FFPE kit was used to extract genomic DNA from formalin-fixed paraffin-embedded autopsy tissue. The sample comprised left ventricle heart tissue obtained at autopsy. Explained via the paper, the cell subset or site label denotes: cardiac tissue sample (left or right ventricle, interventricular septum, or pericardium). The chain employs TRBV5-1 and TRBJ1-6; the D gene cannot be resolved reliably. This clonotype was obtained from a man younger than 35 with fulminant myocarditis from multisystem inflammatory syndrome in adults (MIS-A) after COVID-19. The CDR3: CASSHQDGINSPLHF. At the DNA level, the sequence is TGCGCCAGCAGCCACCAGGACGGAATTAATTCACCCCTCCACTTT.